The sequence of this T cell receptor beta chain was determined in a study of identical twins. Whole-study results and caveats: For out-of-frame alpha sequences shared by twins, low generation probability was in excess. The study found that models underestimated out-of-frame TCR alpha sharing in monozygotic twins. Zero-insertion findings could be partly confounded by invariant cells (MAIT and iNKT cells).

A universal primer site arose from template switching, and cDNA bore unique molecular identifiers. TCRdb ran MiXCR on the 5' RACE reads and lists one entry per CDR3 protein. The sample yields around 1.7 million distinct CDR3 sequences, more than 30% seen once. As regards this clonotype: Its antigen is unidentified.

This CDR3 comprises 13 residues. Sequencing used cord blood. This chain links TRBV21-1 with TRBJ2-5. TRBV21-1 is given as a pseudogene. This clonotype was obtained from a newborn girl in good health. The CDR3 loop reads CASGDGVKETQYF. For the CDR3, the DNA is TGTGCCAGCGGCGACGGGGTAAAAGAGACCCAGTACTTC.